Listed below are T cell receptor beta chains from one sample, sequenced in a study of cytomegalovirus exposure and HLA in healthy donors. Generated by immunoSEQ multiplex PCR, the TCRdb table keeps only in-frame clones and is missing some. The sample yields more than 150,000 clones, about 81% seen once. The sequencing sample was made of PBMCs. The receptor source for this set is a woman aged 18-30 years in good health and CMV-seropositive. CDR3s include the opening cysteine and the closing phenylalanine or tryptophan. A D gene is named only where the DNA matches it firmly. A clone size is listed for some rows: how often the clone was seen (once, few, many), or a class if it is expanded.

d_call: NA; clone_size: NA; v_call: TRBV9; j_call: TRBJ1-4; cdr3_aa: CASSVVPGELVNEKLFF; cdr3_nt: TGTGCCAGCAGCGTAGTGCCGGGGGAGCTGGTTAATGAAAAACTGTTTTTT
d_call: TRBD1; clone_size: NA; v_call: TRBV11-2; j_call: TRBJ1-2; cdr3_aa: CASSYSPGQGGYGYTF; cdr3_nt: TGTGCCAGCAGCTACAGCCCGGGACAGGGCGGGTATGGCTACACCTTC
d_call: TRBD2; clone_size: NA; v_call: TRBV27; j_call: TRBJ2-3; cdr3_aa: CASSGTSGTDTQYF; cdr3_nt: TGTGCCAGCAGTGGGACTAGTGGGACAGATACGCAGTATTTT
d_call: NA; clone_size: NA; v_call: TRBV30; j_call: TRBJ1-1; cdr3_aa: CAWSLGAPTEAFF; cdr3_nt: TGTGCCTGGAGTTTGGGGGCCCCAACTGAAGCTTTCTTT
d_call: NA; clone_size: NA; v_call: TRBV27; j_call: TRBJ1-2; cdr3_aa: CASSWGLGPNYGYTF; cdr3_nt: TGTGCCAGCAGCTGGGGGCTGGGCCCTAACTATGGCTACACCTTC
d_call: NA; clone_size: NA; v_call: TRBV16; j_call: TRBJ2-7; cdr3_aa: CASSQQRGEQYF; cdr3_nt: TGTGCCAGCAGCCAACAACGGGGCGAGCAGTACTTC
d_call: NA; clone_size: NA; v_call: TRBV4-1; j_call: TRBJ1-3; cdr3_aa: CASSQGPGPTGSGNTIYF; cdr3_nt: TGCGCCAGCAGCCAAGGCCCAGGCCCAACCGGCTCTGGAAACACCATATATTTT
d_call: NA; clone_size: NA; v_call: TRBV30; j_call: TRBJ2-1; cdr3_aa: CAWSVGLGVEQFF; cdr3_nt: TGTGCCTGGAGTGTCGGCCTCGGGGTTGAGCAGTTCTTC
d_call: NA; clone_size: NA; v_call: TRBV5-6; j_call: TRBJ2-1; cdr3_aa: CASSFLSYNEQFF; cdr3_nt: TGTGCCAGCAGCTTCCTCAGTTACAATGAGCAGTTCTTC
d_call: NA; clone_size: NA; v_call: TRBV7-9; j_call: TRBJ2-3; cdr3_aa: CSSSLGAEVTDTQYF; cdr3_nt: TGTTCCAGCAGCTTAGGGGCCGAAGTCACAGATACGCAGTATTTT
d_call: TRBD2; clone_size: NA; v_call: TRBV6-6; j_call: TRBJ2-3; cdr3_aa: CASSARLAGGADTQYF; cdr3_nt: TGTGCCAGCAGCGCAAGACTAGCGGGGGGGGCAGATACGCAGTATTTT
d_call: NA; clone_size: NA; v_call: TRBV6-6; j_call: TRBJ1-5; cdr3_aa: CASTGGGDGNQPQHF; cdr3_nt: TGTGCCAGCACAGGCGGCGGGGACGGCAATCAGCCCCAGCATTTT
d_call: NA; clone_size: NA; v_call: TRBV5-8; j_call: TRBJ1-5; cdr3_aa: CASKRGGGGYEQPQHF; cdr3_nt: TGTGCCAGCAAAAGGGGGGGTGGGGGATATGAGCAGCCCCAGCATTTT
d_call: TRBD1; clone_size: NA; v_call: TRBV7-9; j_call: TRBJ1-4; cdr3_aa: CASSLDWGQRGSEKLFF; cdr3_nt: TGTGCCAGCAGCTTAGACTGGGGACAGAGAGGTAGCGAAAAACTGTTTTTT
d_call: TRBD1; clone_size: NA; v_call: TRBV6-5; j_call: TRBJ1-4; cdr3_aa: CASSYQDRAEKLFF; cdr3_nt: TGTGCCAGCAGTTACCAGGACAGGGCTGAAAAACTGTTTTTT
d_call: NA; clone_size: NA; v_call: TRBV21-1; j_call: TRBJ2-5; cdr3_aa: CASRRWGDFQETQYF; cdr3_nt: TGTGCCAGCAGAAGGTGGGGGGACTTCCAAGAGACCCAGTACTTC
d_call: NA; clone_size: NA; v_call: TRBV6-1; j_call: TRBJ2-1; cdr3_aa: CASSEVGGLGNNEQFF; cdr3_nt: TGTGCCAGCAGTGAAGTTGGAGGATTGGGAAACAATGAGCAGTTCTTC
d_call: NA; clone_size: NA; v_call: TRBV11-1; j_call: TRBJ1-1; cdr3_aa: CASSPQGRPPAFF; cdr3_nt: TGTGCCAGCAGCCCGCAGGGGCGCCCTCCAGCTTTCTTT
d_call: NA; clone_size: NA; v_call: TRBV11-3; j_call: TRBJ1-1; cdr3_aa: CASSTRQDGNTEAFF; cdr3_nt: TGTGCCAGCAGCACCAGACAGGACGGGAACACTGAAGCTTTCTTT
d_call: NA; clone_size: NA; v_call: TRBV12-5; j_call: TRBJ1-5; cdr3_aa: CASTGDYSNQPQHF; cdr3_nt: TGTGCTAGTACGGGAGATTATAGCAATCAGCCCCAGCATTTT
d_call: NA; clone_size: NA; v_call: TRBV25-1; j_call: TRBJ1-2; cdr3_aa: CASSDFYGYTF; cdr3_nt: TGTGCCAGCAGTGACTTTTATGGCTACACCTTC
d_call: TRBD1; clone_size: NA; v_call: TRBV7-2; j_call: TRBJ1-5; cdr3_aa: CASSLGQNNQPQHF; cdr3_nt: TGTGCCAGCAGCCTGGGACAGAACAATCAGCCCCAGCATTTT
d_call: TRBD2; clone_size: NA; v_call: TRBV27; j_call: TRBJ2-3; cdr3_aa: CASSFGLGTDTQYF; cdr3_nt: TGTGCCAGCAGTTTCGGACTAGGCACAGATACGCAGTATTTT
d_call: NA; clone_size: NA; v_call: TRBV2; j_call: TRBJ1-6; cdr3_aa: CASSRFRDTPLHF; cdr3_nt: TGTGCCAGCAGCCGATTCAGGGATACACCCCTCCACTTT
d_call: NA; clone_size: NA; v_call: TRBV27; j_call: TRBJ1-1; cdr3_aa: CASSYLGGGHQAEAFF; cdr3_nt: TGTGCCAGCAGTTATCTAGGGGGTGGACATCAGGCTGAAGCTTTCTTT
d_call: TRBD2; clone_size: NA; v_call: TRBV15; j_call: TRBJ2-4; cdr3_aa: CATSRGAGGPPNIQYF; cdr3_nt: TGTGCCACCAGCAGAGGGGCGGGGGGGCCACCGAACATTCAGTACTTC
d_call: NA; clone_size: NA; v_call: TRBV7-2; j_call: TRBJ1-2; cdr3_aa: CASSSPEASGGYTF; cdr3_nt: TGTGCCAGCAGTTCCCCGGAGGCGTCGGGAGGCTACACCTTC
d_call: TRBD1; clone_size: NA; v_call: TRBV9; j_call: TRBJ2-1; cdr3_aa: CASSFRDREYNEQFF; cdr3_nt: TGTGCCAGCAGCTTCCGGGACAGGGAGTACAATGAGCAGTTCTTC
d_call: TRBD2; clone_size: NA; v_call: TRBV7-9; j_call: TRBJ2-3; cdr3_aa: CASSSGTSGGSVTDTQYF; cdr3_nt: TGTGCCAGCAGCTCCGGGACTAGCGGGGGGTCTGTCACAGATACGCAGTATTTT
d_call: TRBD1; clone_size: NA; v_call: TRBV10-3; j_call: TRBJ2-1; cdr3_aa: CAIEQGYEQFF; cdr3_nt: TGTGCCATCGAACAGGGGTATGAGCAGTTCTTC
d_call: NA; clone_size: NA; v_call: TRBV2; j_call: TRBJ2-1; cdr3_aa: CASWGDNLDNEQFF; cdr3_nt: TGTGCCAGCTGGGGAGACAATCTTGACAATGAGCAGTTCTTC
d_call: TRBD1; clone_size: NA; v_call: TRBV4-2; j_call: TRBJ1-1; cdr3_aa: CASSPPGQGWAEAFF; cdr3_nt: TGTGCCAGCAGCCCCCCGGGACAGGGGTGGGCTGAAGCTTTCTTT
d_call: NA; clone_size: NA; v_call: TRBV5-4; j_call: TRBJ1-2; cdr3_aa: CASSTGDGYGYTF; cdr3_nt: TGTGCCAGCAGCACGGGGGATGGCTATGGCTACACCTTC
d_call: NA; clone_size: NA; v_call: TRBV7-3; j_call: TRBJ2-5; cdr3_aa: CASSLEPRETQYF; cdr3_nt: TGTGCCAGCAGCTTAGAACCGCGGGAGACCCAGTACTTC
d_call: NA; clone_size: NA; v_call: TRBV27; j_call: TRBJ1-1; cdr3_aa: CASSFIGSEAFF; cdr3_nt: TGTGCCAGCAGTTTTATCGGTTCTGAAGCTTTCTTT
d_call: NA; clone_size: few; v_call: TRBV6-5; j_call: TRBJ2-1; cdr3_aa: CASSYRDRYNEQFF; cdr3_nt: TGTGCCAGCAGTTACCGAGACAGGTACAATGAGCAGTTCTTC
d_call: NA; clone_size: NA; v_call: TRBV5-4; j_call: TRBJ1-2; cdr3_aa: CASSRGRDLANYGYTF; cdr3_nt: TGTGCCAGCAGCCGAGGGAGGGACCTAGCTAACTATGGCTACACCTTC
d_call: TRBD1; clone_size: NA; v_call: TRBV4-3; j_call: TRBJ1-2; cdr3_aa: CASSQASGGYGYTF; cdr3_nt: TGCGCCAGCAGCCAAGCCTCAGGGGGCTATGGCTACACCTTC
d_call: NA; clone_size: NA; v_call: TRBV4-2; j_call: TRBJ1-4; cdr3_aa: CASSQEMVGGEKLFF; cdr3_nt: TGTGCCAGCAGCCAAGAAATGGTGGGGGGGGAAAAACTGTTTTTT
d_call: TRBD2; clone_size: NA; v_call: TRBV4-2; j_call: TRBJ2-3; cdr3_aa: CASSIAGGPGTDTQYF; cdr3_nt: TGTGCCAGCAGCATAGCGGGGGGGCCCGGCACAGATACGCAGTATTTT
d_call: NA; clone_size: NA; v_call: TRBV27; j_call: TRBJ2-5; cdr3_aa: CASSLSARGQETQYF; cdr3_nt: TGTGCCAGCAGTTTATCCGCCCGGGGGCAAGAGACCCAGTACTTC
d_call: TRBD2; clone_size: NA; v_call: TRBV5-6; j_call: TRBJ2-3; cdr3_aa: CASSLLAGARTDTQYF; cdr3_nt: TGTGCCAGCAGCTTACTAGCGGGGGCTCGCACAGATACGCAGTATTTT
d_call: NA; clone_size: NA; v_call: TRBV6-5; j_call: TRBJ1-2; cdr3_aa: CASMNLGGDYGYTF; cdr3_nt: TGTGCCAGCATGAATCTCGGAGGGGACTATGGCTACACCTTC